This T cell receptor beta chain was retrieved from a study of technical replicates of blood from a few donors. The repertoire was sequenced with immunoSEQ multiplex PCR; TCRdb's copy has only in-frame clones and lacks some. The sample lists 85,000 to 100,000 clones; 85% to 95% were seen once. Sample: T cells isolated from PBMCs. This sequence originates from a human donor in good health.

CDR3 in amino acids: CASSLMAGGRNEQFF. For the CDR3, the DNA is TGTGCCAGCAGCTTAATGGCGGGTGGACGCAATGAGCAGTTCTTC. The rearrangement links TRBV7-9 to TRBJ2-1, with D perhaps matching TRBD2 (5 bases). This CDR3 has 15 amino acids. In germline, CDR1 is SEHNR, CDR2 FQNEAQ (reference sequence). With 2 bases removed from V and 6 bases from J, the gap between germline ends came to 14 bases.